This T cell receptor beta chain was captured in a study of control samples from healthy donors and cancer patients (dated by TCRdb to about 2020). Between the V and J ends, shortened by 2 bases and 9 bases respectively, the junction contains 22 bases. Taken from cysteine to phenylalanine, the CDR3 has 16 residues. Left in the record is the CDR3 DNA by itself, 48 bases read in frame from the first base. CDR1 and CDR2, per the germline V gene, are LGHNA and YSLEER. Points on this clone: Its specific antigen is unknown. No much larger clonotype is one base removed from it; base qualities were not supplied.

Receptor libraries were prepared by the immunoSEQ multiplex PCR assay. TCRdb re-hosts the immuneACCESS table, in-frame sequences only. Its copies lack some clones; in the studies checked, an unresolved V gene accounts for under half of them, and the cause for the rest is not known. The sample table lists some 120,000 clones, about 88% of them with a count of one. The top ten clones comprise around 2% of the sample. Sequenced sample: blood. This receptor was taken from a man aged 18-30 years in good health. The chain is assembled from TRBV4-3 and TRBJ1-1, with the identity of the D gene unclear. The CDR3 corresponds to CASSQSGEGTFSKAFF. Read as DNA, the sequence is TGCGCCAGCAGCCAATCTGGAGAGGGCACCTTTTCTAAAGCTTTCTTT.